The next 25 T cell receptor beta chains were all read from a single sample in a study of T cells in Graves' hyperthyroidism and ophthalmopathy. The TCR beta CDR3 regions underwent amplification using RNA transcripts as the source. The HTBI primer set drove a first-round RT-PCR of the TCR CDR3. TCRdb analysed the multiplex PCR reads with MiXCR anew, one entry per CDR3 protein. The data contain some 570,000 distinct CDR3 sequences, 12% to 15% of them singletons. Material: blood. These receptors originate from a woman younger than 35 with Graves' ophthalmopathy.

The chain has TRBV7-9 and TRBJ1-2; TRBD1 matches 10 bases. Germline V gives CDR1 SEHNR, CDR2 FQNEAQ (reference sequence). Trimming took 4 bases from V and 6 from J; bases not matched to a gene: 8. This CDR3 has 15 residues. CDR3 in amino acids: CASSYGQGDGNGYTF. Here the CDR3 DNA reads TGTGCCAGCAGCTACGGACAGGGGGACGGGAATGGCTACACCTTC.

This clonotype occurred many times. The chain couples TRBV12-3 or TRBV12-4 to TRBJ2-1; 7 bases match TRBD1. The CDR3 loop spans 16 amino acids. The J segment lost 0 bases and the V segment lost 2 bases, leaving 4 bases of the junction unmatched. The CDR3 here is CASSLRGGSSYNEQFF. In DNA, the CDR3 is TGTGCCAGCAGTTTACGAGGGGGCTCCTCCTACAATGAGCAGTTCTTC.

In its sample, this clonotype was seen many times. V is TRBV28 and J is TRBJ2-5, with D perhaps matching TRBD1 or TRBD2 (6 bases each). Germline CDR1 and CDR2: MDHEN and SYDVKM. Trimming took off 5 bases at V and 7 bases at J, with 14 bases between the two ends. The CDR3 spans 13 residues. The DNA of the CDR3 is TGTGCCAGCAGTGCGGGACACCGAGGGACCCAGTACTTC. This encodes CASSAGHRGTQYF.

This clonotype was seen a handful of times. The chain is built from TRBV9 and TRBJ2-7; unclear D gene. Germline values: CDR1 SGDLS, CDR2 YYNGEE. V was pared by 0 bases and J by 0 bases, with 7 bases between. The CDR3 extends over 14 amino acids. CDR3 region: CASSVAVASYEQYF. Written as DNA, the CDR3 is TGTGCCAGCAGCGTAGCCGTGGCCTCCTACGAGCAGTACTTC.

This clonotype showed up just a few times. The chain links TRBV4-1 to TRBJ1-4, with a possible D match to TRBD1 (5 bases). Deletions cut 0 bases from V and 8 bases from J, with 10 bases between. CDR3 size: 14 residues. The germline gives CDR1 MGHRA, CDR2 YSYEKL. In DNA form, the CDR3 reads TGCGCCAGCAGCCAAGATATCAGGGAGGAAAAACTGTTTTTT. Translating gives CASSQDIREEKLFF.

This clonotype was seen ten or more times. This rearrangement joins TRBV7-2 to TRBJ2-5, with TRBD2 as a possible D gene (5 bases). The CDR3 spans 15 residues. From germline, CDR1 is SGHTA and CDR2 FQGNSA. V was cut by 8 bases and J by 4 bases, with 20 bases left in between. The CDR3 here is CASVESGDPGETQYF. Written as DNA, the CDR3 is TGTGCCAGCGTGGAGAGCGGCGACCCAGGAGAGACCCAGTACTTC.

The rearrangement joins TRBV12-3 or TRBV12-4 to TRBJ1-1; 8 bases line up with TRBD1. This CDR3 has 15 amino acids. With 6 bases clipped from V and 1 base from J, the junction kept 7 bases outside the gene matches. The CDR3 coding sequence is TGTGCCAGCAGGCGACAGGGGCGGAGGAACACTGAAGCTTTCTTT. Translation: CASRRQGRRNTEAFF.

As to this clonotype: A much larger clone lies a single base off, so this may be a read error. For the CDR3, the DNA is TGTGCCGGCAGAGGTCTAGCGTCCGCCTACAATGAGCAGTTCTTC. Encoded protein: CAGRGLASAYNEQFF. The chain has TRBV6-1 and TRBJ2-1, with D possibly matching TRBD2 (6 bases). Looked up from germline, CDR1 is MNHNS and CDR2 is SASEGT. This CDR3 spans 15 amino acids.

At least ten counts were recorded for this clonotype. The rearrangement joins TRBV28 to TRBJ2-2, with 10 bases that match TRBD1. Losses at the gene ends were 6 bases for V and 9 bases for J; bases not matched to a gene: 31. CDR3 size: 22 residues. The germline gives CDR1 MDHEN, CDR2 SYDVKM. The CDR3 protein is CASSKMFLRDRGKFNGNRELFF. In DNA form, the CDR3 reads TGTGCCAGCAGCAAAATGTTCCTACGGGACAGGGGAAAGTTCAATGGCAACCGGGAGCTGTTTTTT.

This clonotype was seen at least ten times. CDR3 nucleotide sequence: TGCGCCAGCAGCTTGGCCCGGGGACCGACAAACTATGGCTACACCTTC. Its translation: CASSLARGPTNYGYTF. V gene TRBV5-1 combines with J gene TRBJ1-2; D is perhaps TRBD1 (5 bases). V dropped 0 bases and J dropped 2 bases, with 14 bases sitting between them. The CDR3 consists of 16 residues. From germline, CDR1 is SGHRS and CDR2 YFSETQ.

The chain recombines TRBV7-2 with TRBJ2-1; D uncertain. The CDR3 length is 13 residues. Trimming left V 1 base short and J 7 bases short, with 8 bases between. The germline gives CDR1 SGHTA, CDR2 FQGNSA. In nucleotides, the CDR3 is TGTGCCAGCAGCTTAGAGGGTAGGAATGAGCAGTTCTTC. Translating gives CASSLEGRNEQFF. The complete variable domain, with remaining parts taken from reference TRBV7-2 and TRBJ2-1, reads GAGVSQSPSNKVTEKGKDVELRCDPISGHTALYWYRQSLGQGLEFLIYFQGNSAPDKSGLPSDRFSAERTGGSVSTLTIQRTQQEDSAVYLCASSLEGRNEQFFGPGTRLTVL.

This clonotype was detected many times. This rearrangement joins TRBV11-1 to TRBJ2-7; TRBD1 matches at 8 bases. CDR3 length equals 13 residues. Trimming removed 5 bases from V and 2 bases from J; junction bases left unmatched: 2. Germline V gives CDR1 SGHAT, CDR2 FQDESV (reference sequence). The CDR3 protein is CASSGQGTYEQYF. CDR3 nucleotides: TGTGCCAGCAGCGGACAGGGAACCTACGAGCAGTACTTC.

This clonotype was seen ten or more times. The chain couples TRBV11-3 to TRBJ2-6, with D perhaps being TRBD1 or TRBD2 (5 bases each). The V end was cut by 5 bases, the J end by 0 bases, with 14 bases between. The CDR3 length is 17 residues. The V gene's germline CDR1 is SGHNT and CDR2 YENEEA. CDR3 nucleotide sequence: TGTGCCAGCAGCCCACCGGGACCGCACTCTGGGGCCAACGTCCTGACTTTC. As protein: CASSPPGPHSGANVLTF.

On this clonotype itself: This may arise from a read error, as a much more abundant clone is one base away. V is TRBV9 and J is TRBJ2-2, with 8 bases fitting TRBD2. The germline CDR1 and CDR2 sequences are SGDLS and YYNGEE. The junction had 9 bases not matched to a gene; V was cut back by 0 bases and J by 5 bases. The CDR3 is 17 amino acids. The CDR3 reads CASSVELTGGPTGELFF. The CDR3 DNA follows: TGTGCCAGCAGCGTAGAGCTGACGGGAGGGCCTACCGGGGAGCTGTTTTTT.

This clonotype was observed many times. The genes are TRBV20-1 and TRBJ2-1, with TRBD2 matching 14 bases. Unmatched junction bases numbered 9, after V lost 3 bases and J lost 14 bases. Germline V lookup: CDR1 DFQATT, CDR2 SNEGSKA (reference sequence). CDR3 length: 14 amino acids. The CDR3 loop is CSARGGLAGDREFF. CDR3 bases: TGCAGTGCTAGGGGGGGACTAGCGGGAGATAGGGAGTTCTTC.

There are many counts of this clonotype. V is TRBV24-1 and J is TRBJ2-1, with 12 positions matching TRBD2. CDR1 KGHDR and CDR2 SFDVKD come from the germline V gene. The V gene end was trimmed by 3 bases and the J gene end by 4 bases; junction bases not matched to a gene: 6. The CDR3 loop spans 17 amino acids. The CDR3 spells CATSDRPGTSGYNEQFF. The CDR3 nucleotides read TGTGCCACCAGTGATAGACCCGGGACTAGCGGGTACAATGAGCAGTTCTTC.

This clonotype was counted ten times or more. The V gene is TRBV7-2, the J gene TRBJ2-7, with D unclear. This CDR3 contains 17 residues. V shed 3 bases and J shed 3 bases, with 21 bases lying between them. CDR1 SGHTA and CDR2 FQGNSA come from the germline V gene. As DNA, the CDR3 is TGTGCCAGCAGCTTTGGGTCGCCGACGTTTCCCTACTACGAGCAGTACTTC. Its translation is CASSFGSPTFPYYEQYF.

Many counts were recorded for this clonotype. CDR3 sequence reads: CASSFNLENEQFF. The CDR3 DNA reads TGCGCCAGCAGCTTTAACCTCGAAAATGAGCAGTTCTTC. V and J are TRBV5-1 and TRBJ2-1; D is ambiguous. Trimming pared 2 bases from V and 7 bases from J, leaving 10 bases between. The germline gives CDR1 SGHRS, CDR2 YFSETQ. The CDR3 sequence is 13 residues long.

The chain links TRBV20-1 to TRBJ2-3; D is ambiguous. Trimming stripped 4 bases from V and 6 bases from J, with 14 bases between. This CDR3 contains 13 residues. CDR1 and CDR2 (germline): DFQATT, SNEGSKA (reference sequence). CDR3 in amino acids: CSATHGVLDTQYF. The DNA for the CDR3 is TGCAGTGCTACCCACGGTGTTCTGGATACGCAGTATTTT.

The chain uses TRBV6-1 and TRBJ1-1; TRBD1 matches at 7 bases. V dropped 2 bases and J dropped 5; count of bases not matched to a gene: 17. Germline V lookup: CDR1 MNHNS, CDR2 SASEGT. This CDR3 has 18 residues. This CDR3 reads CASSEKGPPTGWQTEAFF. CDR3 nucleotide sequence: TGTGCCAGCAGTGAAAAGGGGCCTCCGACAGGGTGGCAAACTGAAGCTTTCTTT.

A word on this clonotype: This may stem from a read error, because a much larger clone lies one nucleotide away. The CDR3 coding sequence is TGTGCCGGCAGGGCAGTCGGCGAGCAGTACTTC. It is translated as CAGRAVGEQYF. This chain joins TRBV27 and TRBJ2-7, with a tentative D call TRBD1 (5 bases). Germline values: CDR1 MNHEY, CDR2 SMNVEV (reference sequence). The CDR3 runs to 11 residues.

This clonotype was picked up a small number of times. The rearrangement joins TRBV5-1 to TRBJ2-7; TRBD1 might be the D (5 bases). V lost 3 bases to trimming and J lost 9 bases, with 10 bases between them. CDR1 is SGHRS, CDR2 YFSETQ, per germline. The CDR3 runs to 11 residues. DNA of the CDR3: TGCGCCAGCAGCTCGGACATCGGGCAGTACTTC. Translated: CASSSDIGQYF.

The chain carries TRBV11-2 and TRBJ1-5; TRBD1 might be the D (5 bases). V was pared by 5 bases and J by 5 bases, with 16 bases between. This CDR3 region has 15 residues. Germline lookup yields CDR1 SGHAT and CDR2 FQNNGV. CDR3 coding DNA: TGTGCCAGCAGCGAGGGCAGGGAAAAATATCAGCCCCAGCATTTT. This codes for CASSEGREKYQPQHF.

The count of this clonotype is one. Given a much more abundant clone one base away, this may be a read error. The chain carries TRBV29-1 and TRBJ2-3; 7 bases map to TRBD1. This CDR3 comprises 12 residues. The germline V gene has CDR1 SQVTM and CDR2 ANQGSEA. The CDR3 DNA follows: TGCAGCGTTGGGGACAGATCAGATGCGCAGTATTTT. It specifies CSVGDRSDAQYF.

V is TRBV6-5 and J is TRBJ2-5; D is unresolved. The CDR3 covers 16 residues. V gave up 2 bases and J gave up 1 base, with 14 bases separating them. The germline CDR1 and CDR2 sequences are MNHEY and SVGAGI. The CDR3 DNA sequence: TGTGCCAGCAGTTACCGGCGGCCCCCCTTCCAAGAGACCCAGTACTTC. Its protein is CASSYRRPPFQETQYF.